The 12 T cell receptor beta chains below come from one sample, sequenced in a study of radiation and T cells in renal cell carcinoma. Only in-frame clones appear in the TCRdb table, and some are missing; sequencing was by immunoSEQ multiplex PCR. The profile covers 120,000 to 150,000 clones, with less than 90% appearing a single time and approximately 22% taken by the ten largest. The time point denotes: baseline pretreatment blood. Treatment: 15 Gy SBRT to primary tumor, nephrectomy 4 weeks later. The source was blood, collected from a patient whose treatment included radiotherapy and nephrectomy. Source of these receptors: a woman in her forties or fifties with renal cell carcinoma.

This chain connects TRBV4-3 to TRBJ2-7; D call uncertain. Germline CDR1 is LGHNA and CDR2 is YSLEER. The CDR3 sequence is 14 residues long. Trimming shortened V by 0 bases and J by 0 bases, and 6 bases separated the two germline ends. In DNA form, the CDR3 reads TGCGCCAGCAGCCAAGATATCGTCTCCTACGAGCAGTACTTC. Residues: CASSQDIVSYEQYF.

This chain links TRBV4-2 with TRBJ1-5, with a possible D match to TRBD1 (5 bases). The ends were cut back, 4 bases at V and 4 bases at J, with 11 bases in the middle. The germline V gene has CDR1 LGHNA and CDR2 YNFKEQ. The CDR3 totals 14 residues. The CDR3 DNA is TGTGCCAGCAGCCTCCGGGACGGGAATCAGCCCCAGCATTTT. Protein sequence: CASSLRDGNQPQHF.

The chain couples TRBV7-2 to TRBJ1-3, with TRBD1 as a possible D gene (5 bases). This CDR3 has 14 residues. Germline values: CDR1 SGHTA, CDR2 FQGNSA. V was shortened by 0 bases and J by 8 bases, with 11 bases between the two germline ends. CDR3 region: CASSLARQGDTIYF. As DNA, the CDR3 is TGTGCCAGCAGCTTAGCGCGGCAGGGAGACACCATATATTTT.

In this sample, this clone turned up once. The DNA of the CDR3 is TGTGCCAGCAGCCCCGGGGGGGTGAATGCTGAAGCTTTCTTT. The encoded protein is CASSPGGVNAEAFF. The V gene is TRBV5-4, the J gene TRBJ1-1, with D perhaps TRBD1 (5 bases). The CDR3 covers 14 residues. The V gene lost 4 bases and the J gene lost 6 bases, with 16 bases spanning the gap. Germline V gene data show CDR1 as SGHNT and CDR2 as YYREEE (reference sequence).

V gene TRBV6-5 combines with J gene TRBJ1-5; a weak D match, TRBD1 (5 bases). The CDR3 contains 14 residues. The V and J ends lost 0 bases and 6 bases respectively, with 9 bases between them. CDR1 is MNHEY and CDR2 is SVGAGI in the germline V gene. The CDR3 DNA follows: TGTGCCAGCAGTTACTCGAGGGGAGGTCAGCCCCAGCATTTT. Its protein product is CASSYSRGGQPQHF.

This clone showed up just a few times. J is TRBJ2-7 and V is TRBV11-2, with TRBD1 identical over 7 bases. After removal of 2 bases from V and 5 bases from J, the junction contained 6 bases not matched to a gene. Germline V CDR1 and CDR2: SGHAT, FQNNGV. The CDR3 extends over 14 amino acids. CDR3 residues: CASSLSNTGDEQYF. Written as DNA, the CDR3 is TGTGCCAGCAGCTTATCCAACACAGGGGACGAGCAGTACTTC.

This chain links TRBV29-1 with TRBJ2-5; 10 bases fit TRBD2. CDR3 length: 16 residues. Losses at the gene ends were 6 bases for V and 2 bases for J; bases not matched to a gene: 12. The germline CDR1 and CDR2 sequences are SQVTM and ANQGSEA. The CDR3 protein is CSVAALAGVWQETQYF. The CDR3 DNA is TGCAGCGTCGCCGCGCTAGCGGGAGTGTGGCAAGAGACCCAGTACTTC.

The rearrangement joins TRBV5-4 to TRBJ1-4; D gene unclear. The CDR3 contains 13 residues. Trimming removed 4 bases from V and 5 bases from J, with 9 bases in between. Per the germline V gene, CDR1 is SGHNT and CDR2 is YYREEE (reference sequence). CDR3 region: CASSLMENEKLFF. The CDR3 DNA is TGTGCCAGCAGCCTCATGGAGAATGAAAAACTGTTTTTT.

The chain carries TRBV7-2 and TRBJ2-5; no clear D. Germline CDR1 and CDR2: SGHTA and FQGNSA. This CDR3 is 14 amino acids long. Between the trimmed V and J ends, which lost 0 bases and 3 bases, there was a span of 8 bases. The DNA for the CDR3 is TGTGCCAGCAGCTTAGCCGGTCCGGAAGAGACCCAGTACTTC. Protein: CASSLAGPEETQYF.

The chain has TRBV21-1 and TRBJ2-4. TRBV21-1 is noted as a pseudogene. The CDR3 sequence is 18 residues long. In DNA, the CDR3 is TGTGCCAGCGTCACCTTGGGATTTATTCCAATCATGGTCAACATTCAGTACTTC. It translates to CASVTLGFIPIMVNIQYF.

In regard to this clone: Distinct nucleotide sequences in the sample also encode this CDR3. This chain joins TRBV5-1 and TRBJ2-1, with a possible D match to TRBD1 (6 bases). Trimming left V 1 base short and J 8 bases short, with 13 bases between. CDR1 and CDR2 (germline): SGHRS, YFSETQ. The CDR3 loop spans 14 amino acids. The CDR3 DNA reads TGCGCCAGCAGCTTGCTGGGGGCGCGGGATGAGCAGTTCTTC. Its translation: CASSLLGARDEQFF.

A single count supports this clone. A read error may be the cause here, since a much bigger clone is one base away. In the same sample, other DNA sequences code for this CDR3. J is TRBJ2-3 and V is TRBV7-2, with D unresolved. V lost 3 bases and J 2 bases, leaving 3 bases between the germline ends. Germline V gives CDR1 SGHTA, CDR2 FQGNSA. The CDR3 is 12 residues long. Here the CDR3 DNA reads TGTGCCAGCAGCTTTTCCACAGATACGCAGTATTTT. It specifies CASSFSTDTQYF.